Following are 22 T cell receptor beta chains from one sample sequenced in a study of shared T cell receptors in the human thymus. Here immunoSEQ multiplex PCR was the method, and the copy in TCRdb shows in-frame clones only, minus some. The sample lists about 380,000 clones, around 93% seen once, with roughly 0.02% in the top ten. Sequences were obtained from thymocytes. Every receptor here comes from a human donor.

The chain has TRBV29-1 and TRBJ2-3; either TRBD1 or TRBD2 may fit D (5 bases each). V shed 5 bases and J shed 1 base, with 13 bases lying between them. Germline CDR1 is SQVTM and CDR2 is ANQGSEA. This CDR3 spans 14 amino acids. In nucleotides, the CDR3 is TGCAGCGTTCGGGGCTTAGTGGGCACAGATACGCAGTATTTT. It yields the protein CSVRGLVGTDTQYF.

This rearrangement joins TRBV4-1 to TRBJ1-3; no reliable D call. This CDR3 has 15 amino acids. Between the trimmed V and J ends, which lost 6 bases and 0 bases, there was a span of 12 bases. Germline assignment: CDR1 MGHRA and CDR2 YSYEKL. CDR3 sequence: CASSPPAASGNTIYF. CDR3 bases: TGCGCCAGCAGTCCTCCGGCGGCCTCTGGAAACACCATATATTTT.

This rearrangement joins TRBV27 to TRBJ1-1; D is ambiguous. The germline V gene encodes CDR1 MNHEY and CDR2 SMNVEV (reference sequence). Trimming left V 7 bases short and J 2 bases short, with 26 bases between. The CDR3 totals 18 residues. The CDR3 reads CASTFRAATRRANTEAFF. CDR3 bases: TGTGCCAGCACCTTCCGCGCTGCCACGCGGAGAGCTAACACTGAAGCTTTCTTT.

The CDR3 DNA follows: TGTGCCTCCCAGCCCCCTTCAGGGGGGAACACTGAAGCTTTCTTT. Translating it yields CASQPPSGGNTEAFF. The rearrangement uses TRBV7-4 and TRBJ1-1; 7 bases line up with TRBD1. V trimming: 11 bases; J trimming: 1 base; junction bases outside the gene matches: 13. Germline V CDR1 and CDR2: SGHVT, SQSDAQ. The CDR3 runs 15 residues.

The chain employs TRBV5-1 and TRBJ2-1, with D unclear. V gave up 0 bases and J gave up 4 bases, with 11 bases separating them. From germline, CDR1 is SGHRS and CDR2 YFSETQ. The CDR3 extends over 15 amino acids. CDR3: CASSLEGYLYNEQFF. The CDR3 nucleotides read TGCGCCAGCAGCTTGGAAGGCTACCTATACAATGAGCAGTTCTTC. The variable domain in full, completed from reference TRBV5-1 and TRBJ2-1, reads KAGVTQTPRYLIKTRGQQVTLSCSPISGHRSVSWYQQTPGQGLQFLFEYFSETQRNKGNFPGRFSGRQFSNSRSEMNVSTLELGDSALYLCASSLEGYLYNEQFFGPGTRLTVL.

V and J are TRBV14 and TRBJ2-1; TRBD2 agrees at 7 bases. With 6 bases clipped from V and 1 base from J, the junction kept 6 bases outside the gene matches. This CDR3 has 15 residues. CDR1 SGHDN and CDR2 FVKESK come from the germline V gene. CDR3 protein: CASRLTSVSYNEQFF. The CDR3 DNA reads TGTGCCAGCAGACTCACTAGCGTATCCTACAATGAGCAGTTCTTC.

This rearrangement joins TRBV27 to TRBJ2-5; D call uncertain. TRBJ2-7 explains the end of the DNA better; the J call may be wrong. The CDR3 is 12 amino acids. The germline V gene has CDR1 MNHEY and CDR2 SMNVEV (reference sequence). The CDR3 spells CASSFSHYEQYF. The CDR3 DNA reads TGTGCCAGCAGTTTTTCCCACTACGAGCAGTACTTC.

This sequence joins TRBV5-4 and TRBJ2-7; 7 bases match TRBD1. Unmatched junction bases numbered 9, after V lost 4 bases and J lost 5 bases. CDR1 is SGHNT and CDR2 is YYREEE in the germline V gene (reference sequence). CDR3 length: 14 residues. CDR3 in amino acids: CASSLQGRVHEQYF. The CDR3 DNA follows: TGTGCCAGCAGCCTACAGGGGCGGGTGCACGAGCAGTACTTC.

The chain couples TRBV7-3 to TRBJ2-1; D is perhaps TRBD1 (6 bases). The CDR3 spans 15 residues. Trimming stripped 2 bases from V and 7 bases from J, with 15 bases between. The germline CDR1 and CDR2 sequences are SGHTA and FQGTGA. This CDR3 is CASSLGTNHGNEQFF. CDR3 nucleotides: TGTGCCAGCAGCTTAGGGACAAACCACGGGAATGAGCAGTTCTTC.

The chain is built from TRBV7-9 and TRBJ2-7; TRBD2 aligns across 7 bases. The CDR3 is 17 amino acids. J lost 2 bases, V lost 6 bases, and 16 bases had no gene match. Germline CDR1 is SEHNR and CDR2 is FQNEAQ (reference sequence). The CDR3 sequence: CASSSSRKRDFTYEQYF. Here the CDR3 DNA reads TGTGCCAGCAGTTCCAGCCGAAAGCGGGACTTCACCTACGAGCAGTACTTC.

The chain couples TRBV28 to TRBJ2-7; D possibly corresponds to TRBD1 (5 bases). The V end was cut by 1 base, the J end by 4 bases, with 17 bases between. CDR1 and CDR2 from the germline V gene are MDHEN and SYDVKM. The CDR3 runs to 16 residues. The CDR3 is CASSLYPQGLLYEQYF. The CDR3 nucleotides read TGTGCCAGCAGTTTATACCCGCAGGGTCTCCTATACGAGCAGTACTTC.

CDR3 protein: CASSEYAASYEQYF. DNA for the CDR3: TGTGCCAGCAGTGAATACGCCGCATCCTACGAGCAGTACTTC. V gene TRBV25-1 combines with J gene TRBJ2-7; D is undetermined. This CDR3 is built from 14 residues. V lost 0 bases, J lost 1 base, and 7 bases lay in between. Germline CDR1 MGHDK, CDR2 SYGVNS.

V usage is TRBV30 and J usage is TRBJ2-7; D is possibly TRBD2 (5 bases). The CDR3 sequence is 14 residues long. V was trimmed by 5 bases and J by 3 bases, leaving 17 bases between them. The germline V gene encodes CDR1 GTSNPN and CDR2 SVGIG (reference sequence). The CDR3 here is CAWCGSKNLYEQYF. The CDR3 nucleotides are TGTGCCTGGTGCGGGTCCAAAAACCTCTACGAGCAGTACTTC.

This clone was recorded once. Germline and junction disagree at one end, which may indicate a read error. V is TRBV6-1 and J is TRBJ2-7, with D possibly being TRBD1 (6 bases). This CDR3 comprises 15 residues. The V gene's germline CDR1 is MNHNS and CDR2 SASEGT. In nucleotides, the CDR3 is TGTGCCAGCAGAGCGTCAGGGGAAGCGTCCTCCGAGCAGTACTTC. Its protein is CASRASGEASSEQYF.

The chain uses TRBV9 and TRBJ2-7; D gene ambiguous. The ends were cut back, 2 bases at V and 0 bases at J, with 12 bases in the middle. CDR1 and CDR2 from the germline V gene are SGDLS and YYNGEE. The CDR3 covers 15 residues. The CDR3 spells CASSVNQTFSYEQYF. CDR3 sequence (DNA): TGTGCCAGCAGCGTTAACCAAACCTTCTCCTACGAGCAGTACTTC.

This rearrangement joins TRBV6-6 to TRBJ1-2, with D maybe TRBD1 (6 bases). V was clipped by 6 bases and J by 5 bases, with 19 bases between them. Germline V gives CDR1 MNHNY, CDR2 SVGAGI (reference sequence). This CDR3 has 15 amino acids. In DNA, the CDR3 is TGTGCCAGCAGCCCACTCTCACGGACAGAGTATGGCTACACCTTC. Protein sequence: CASSPLSRTEYGYTF.

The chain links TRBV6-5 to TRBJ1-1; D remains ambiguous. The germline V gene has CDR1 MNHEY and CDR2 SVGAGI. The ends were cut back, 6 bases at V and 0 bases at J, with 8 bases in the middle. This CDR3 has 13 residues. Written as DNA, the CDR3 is TGTGCCAGCAGCCGCGGGCTGAACACTGAAGCTTTCTTT. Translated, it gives CASSRGLNTEAFF.

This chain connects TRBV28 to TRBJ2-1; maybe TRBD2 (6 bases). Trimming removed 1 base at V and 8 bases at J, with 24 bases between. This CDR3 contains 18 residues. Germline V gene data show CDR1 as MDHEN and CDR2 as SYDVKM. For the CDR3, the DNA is TGTGCCAGCAGTTTATCCGGCCTTACGCGGGAAGATAGGGATGAGCAGTTCTTC. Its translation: CASSLSGLTREDRDEQFF.

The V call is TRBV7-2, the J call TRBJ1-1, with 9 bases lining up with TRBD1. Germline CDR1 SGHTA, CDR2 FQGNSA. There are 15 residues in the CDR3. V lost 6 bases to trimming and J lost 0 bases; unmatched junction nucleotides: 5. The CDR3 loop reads CASRDRGLVNTEAFF. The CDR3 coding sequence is TGTGCCAGCAGGGACAGGGGTTTGGTGAACACTGAAGCTTTCTTT.

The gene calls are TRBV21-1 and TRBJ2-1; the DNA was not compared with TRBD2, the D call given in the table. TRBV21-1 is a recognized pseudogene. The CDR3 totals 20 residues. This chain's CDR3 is CASSKVGTSGRRRPYNEQFF. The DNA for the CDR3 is TGTGCCAGCAGCAAAGTTGGGACTAGCGGGAGAAGGCGGCCCTACAATGAGCAGTTCTTC.

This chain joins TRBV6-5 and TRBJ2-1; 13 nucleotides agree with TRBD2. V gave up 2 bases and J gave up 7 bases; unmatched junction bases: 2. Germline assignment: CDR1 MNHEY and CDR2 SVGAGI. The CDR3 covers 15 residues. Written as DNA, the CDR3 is TGTGCCAGCAGTTACAGGACTAGCGGGAGAAATGAGCAGTTCTTC. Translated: CASSYRTSGRNEQFF.

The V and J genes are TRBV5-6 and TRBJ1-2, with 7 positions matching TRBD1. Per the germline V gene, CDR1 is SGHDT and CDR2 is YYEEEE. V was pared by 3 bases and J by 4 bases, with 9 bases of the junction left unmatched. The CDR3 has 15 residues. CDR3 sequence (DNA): TGTGCCAGCAGCTCCGACAGGGCTTATGTCTATGGCTACACCTTC. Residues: CASSSDRAYVYGYTF. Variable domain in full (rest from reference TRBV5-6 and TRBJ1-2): DAGVTQSPTHLIKTRGQQVTLRCSPKSGHDTVSWYQQALGQGPQFIFQYYEEEERQRGNFPDRFSGHQFPNYSSELNVNALLLGDSALYLCASSSDRAYVYGYTFGSGTRLTVV.